Listed here are 29 T cell receptor beta chains from one sample, sequenced in a study of T cell changes during pregnancy in multiple sclerosis. Sequenced by immunoSEQ multiplex PCR; TCRdb stores in-frame clones only, minus some. The sample shows under 55,000 clones, around 90% of them seen only once. The material was peripheral blood, obtained in the first trimester of pregnancy. These receptor sequences come from a female donor with multiple sclerosis, enrolled in a pregnancy study.

The chain uses TRBV18 and TRBJ2-2, with 11 bases aligning to TRBD1. The CDR3 is 16 residues long. Germline V gene data show CDR1 as KGHSH and CDR2 as LQKENI. Germline trimming cut 0 bases from V and 4 bases from J; bases unmatched to any gene: 1. CDR3 DNA: TGTGCCAGCTCACCACCCGGGACAGGGGGCACCGGGGAGCTGTTTTTT. Translated: CASSPPGTGGTGELFF.

The CDR3 DNA follows: TGTGCCAGCAGTTTCGGGGTCGCCTGGCCCCAGCATTTT. This translates into CASSFGVAWPQHF. The V gene is TRBV27, the J gene TRBJ1-5; D is ambiguous. CDR3 size: 13 residues. Trimming cost V 3 bases and J 9 bases, with 12 bases left between them. The germline gives CDR1 MNHEY, CDR2 SMNVEV (reference sequence).

The rearrangement joins TRBV2 to TRBJ1-1, with 10 nucleotides matching TRBD1. The CDR3 extends over 13 amino acids. CDR1 is SNHLY, CDR2 FYNNEI, per germline. Trimming took 4 bases from V and 10 from J; bases not matched to a gene: 6. CDR3 in DNA: TGTGCCAGCAGTGGGACAGGGGGACTGGGAGCTTTCTTT. Residues: CASSGTGGLGAFF.

This clone was observed a handful of times. J is TRBJ2-7 and V is TRBV5-8; perhaps TRBD2 as D (5 bases). The CDR3 has 12 residues. Germline V lookup: CDR1 SGHTS, CDR2 YDEGEE. Trimming shortened V by 5 bases and J by 3 bases, and 9 bases separated the two germline ends. DNA for the CDR3: TGTGCCAGCAGATCAGGAGGCTACGAGCAGTACTTC. This gives the protein CASRSGGYEQYF. The whole variable domain, remainder taken from reference TRBV5-8 and TRBJ2-7, is EAGVTQSPTHLIKTRGQQATLRCSPISGHTSVYWYQQALGLGLQFLLWYDEGEERNRGNFPPRFSGRQFPNYSSELNVNALELEDSALYLCASRSGGYEQYFGPGTRLTVT.

The rearrangement links TRBV5-5 to TRBJ1-1; no reliable D call. The CDR3 has 11 residues. V dropped 7 bases and J dropped 0 bases, with 4 bases sitting between them. The germline V gene encodes CDR1 SGHKS and CDR2 YYEKEE (reference sequence). The CDR3, as DNA: TGTGCCAGCCGGGTGAACACTGAAGCTTTCTTT. Its translation: CASRVNTEAFF.

This chain connects TRBV23-1 to TRBJ2-1; unclear D gene. TRBV23-1 is an open reading frame, and its role is uncertain. Between the trimmed V and J ends, which lost 6 bases and 7 bases, there was a span of 19 bases. There are 15 residues in the CDR3. The CDR3 DNA is TGCGCCAGCAGCCGGCTCATAGTAGCCGGAAATGAGCAGTTCTTC. It encodes CASSRLIVAGNEQFF.

The chain links TRBV5-1 to TRBJ1-2, with no clear D. The CDR3 totals 14 residues. Germline V gives CDR1 SGHRS, CDR2 YFSETQ. V was pared by 0 bases and J by 4 bases, with 10 bases between. The DNA for the CDR3 is TGCGCCAGCAGCTTGGGGCGGGTCGGCTATGGCTACACCTTC. Its translation is CASSLGRVGYGYTF.

This clone was observed a handful of times. V and J are TRBV13 and TRBJ1-2; D ambiguous. The CDR3 extends over 13 amino acids. Trimming shortened V by 5 bases and J by 4 bases, and 11 bases separated the two germline ends. Germline CDR1 reads PRHDT; CDR2 reads FYEKMQ (reference sequence). The CDR3 nucleotides read TGTGCCAGCAGCCGCGCCTCTTTCTATGGCTACACCTTC. Its translation is CASSRASFYGYTF.

The rearrangement links TRBV5-1 to TRBJ2-1; tentative D call: TRBD1 (6 bases). The germline V gene has CDR1 SGHRS and CDR2 YFSETQ. V lost 4 bases, J lost 4 bases, and 9 bases lay in between. The CDR3 consists of 13 residues. This CDR3 reads CASSQDSYNEQFF. The CDR3 region has the DNA TGCGCCAGCAGCCAGGACAGTTACAATGAGCAGTTCTTC. The full variable domain, its missing parts supplied by reference TRBV5-1 and TRBJ2-1, is KAGVTQTPRYLIKTRGQQVTLSCSPISGHRSVSWYQQTPGQGLQFLFEYFSETQRNKGNFPGRFSGRQFSNSRSEMNVSTLELGDSALYLCASSQDSYNEQFFGPGTRLTVL.

V usage is TRBV10-2 and J usage is TRBJ1-1; no firm D call. The CDR3 spans 13 residues. Trimming pared 3 bases from V and 0 bases from J, leaving 5 bases between. Germline loops: CDR1 WSHSY, CDR2 SAAADI. This CDR3 is CASSDLLNTEAFF. In nucleotides, the CDR3 is TGCGCCAGCAGTGACCTTCTGAACACTGAAGCTTTCTTT.

This chain uses TRBV30 with TRBJ2-2, with 7 bases fitting TRBD2. Germline V gene lookup returns CDR1 GTSNPN and CDR2 SVGIG (reference sequence). The CDR3 spans 14 residues. The V gene end was trimmed by 7 bases and the J gene end by 3 bases; junction bases not matched to a gene: 8. The CDR3 sequence: CASRPGGYTGELFF. In nucleotides, the CDR3 is TGTGCCTCCAGGCCGGGGGGATACACCGGGGAGCTGTTTTTT.

The chain's CDR3 is CASSLAYGTSYTYNEQFF. Here the CDR3 DNA reads TGTGCCAGCAGCCTCGCGTACGGGACTTCTTATACCTACAATGAGCAGTTCTTC. This chain joins TRBV4-2 and TRBJ2-1; possible D gene TRBD2, 6 bases. The CDR3 totals 18 residues. Germline V CDR1 and CDR2: LGHNA, YNFKEQ. V dropped 4 bases and J dropped 2 bases, with 21 bases sitting between them.

This clone was detected once. The V call is TRBV9, the J call TRBJ2-7; 10 bases are a match to TRBD2. The germline V gene encodes CDR1 SGDLS and CDR2 YYNGEE. Trimming removed 4 bases from V and 5 bases from J; junction bases left unmatched: 3. The CDR3 loop spans 13 amino acids. CDR3 nucleotides: TGTGCCAGCAGCATAGCGGGGGGAAACGAGCAGTACTTC. It yields the protein CASSIAGGNEQYF.

The genes are TRBV5-1 and TRBJ2-1; 11 positions match TRBD2. Germline V gene data show CDR1 as SGHRS and CDR2 as YFSETQ. The CDR3 is 15 residues long. With 2 bases clipped from V and 5 bases from J, the junction kept 3 bases outside the gene matches. The CDR3, as DNA: TGCGCCAGCAGCTTCCTTAGCGGGGGGGACAATGAGCAGTTCTTC. It is translated as CASSFLSGGDNEQFF.

CDR3: CASSGSGRDDTQYF. In DNA, the CDR3 is TGTGCCAGCAGTGGCAGCGGGAGAGATGATACGCAGTATTTT. The rearrangement joins TRBV2 to TRBJ2-3, with 8 positions matching TRBD2. J gave up 6 bases and V 4 bases, and 6 bases lay outside the gene matches. Germline loops: CDR1 SNHLY, CDR2 FYNNEI. CDR3 length: 14 amino acids.

V and J are TRBV5-6 and TRBJ2-7; tentatively, D is TRBD1 (6 bases). V dropped 1 base and J dropped 5 bases, with 13 bases sitting between them. Germline values: CDR1 SGHDT, CDR2 YYEEEE. The CDR3 is 14 amino acids. The CDR3 DNA follows: TGTGCCAGCAGCTTGCAGCAGGGGCGAAACGAGCAGTACTTC. Its translation is CASSLQQGRNEQYF.

This sequence joins TRBV6-5 and TRBJ1-1, with D maybe TRBD1 (5 bases). The CDR3 runs to 14 residues. The germline V gene has CDR1 MNHEY and CDR2 SVGAGI. Trimming shortened V by 0 bases and J by 4 bases, and 9 bases separated the two germline ends. The CDR3 DNA reads as TGTGCCAGCAGTTACTCGGGGAGGGGCACTGAAGCTTTCTTT. It translates to CASSYSGRGTEAFF.

The rearrangement joins TRBV15 to TRBJ1-4; 9 nucleotides match TRBD1. The CDR3 loop spans 18 amino acids. The V segment lost 0 bases and the J segment 7 bases; nucleotides outside the gene matches: 12. Germline CDR1 is LNHNV and CDR2 is YYDKDF (reference sequence). The CDR3 DNA reads TGTGCCACCAGCAGAGATCGGACAGGGGCCTGGTGGGTTGAAAAACTGTTTTTT. Encoded protein: CATSRDRTGAWWVEKLFF.

The chain is built from TRBV28 and TRBJ1-1; TRBD1 agrees at 7 bases. The junction had 3 bases not matched to a gene; V was cut back by 5 bases and J by 0 bases. CDR1 and CDR2 from the germline V gene are MDHEN and SYDVKM. This CDR3 has 14 amino acids. CDR3 protein: CASSPGGLNTEAFF. As DNA, the CDR3 is TGTGCCAGCAGTCCAGGGGGGTTGAACACTGAAGCTTTCTTT.

The chain joins TRBV28 to TRBJ1-2, with D uncertain. CDR3 length equals 15 residues. The germline V gene encodes CDR1 MDHEN and CDR2 SYDVKM. The ends were cut back, 3 bases at V and 4 bases at J, with 15 bases in the middle. CDR3 in amino acids: CASSFSGIEGYGYTF. Here the CDR3 DNA reads TGTGCCAGCAGTTTCTCGGGGATTGAGGGCTATGGCTACACCTTC.

This clone came up a few times. The V and J genes are TRBV7-3 and TRBJ1-1; possible D gene TRBD1, 6 bases. V lost 0 bases and J lost 9, with 11 bases in between. This CDR3 contains 13 residues. Germline CDR1 and CDR2: SGHTA and FQGTGA. CDR3 residues: CASSLTSGTQAFF. As DNA, the CDR3 is TGTGCCAGCAGCTTAACGTCGGGGACACAAGCTTTCTTT.

This rearrangement joins TRBV5-4 to TRBJ2-3, with 13 bases aligning to TRBD2. Germline V CDR1 and CDR2: SGHNT, YYREEE (reference sequence). The junction had 4 bases not matched to a gene; V was cut back by 4 bases and J by 2 bases. The CDR3 has 16 amino acids. In DNA, the CDR3 is TGTGCCAGCAGCAAGGGACTAGCGGGGATCACAGATACGCAGTATTTT. The encoded protein is CASSKGLAGITDTQYF.

This clone appeared a single time. This chain uses TRBV7-3 with TRBJ2-7; D not certain. Germline V CDR1 and CDR2: SGHTA, FQGTGA. The CDR3 has 13 amino acids. V was cut by 2 bases and J by 3 bases, with 8 bases left in between. The CDR3 is CASSLVSGYEQYF. The CDR3 nucleotides are TGTGCCAGCAGCTTAGTTTCAGGCTACGAGCAGTACTTC. Supplemented by reference TRBV7-3 and TRBJ2-7, the full variable domain reads GAGVSQTPSNKVTEKGKYVELRCDPISGHTALYWYRQSLGQGPEFLIYFQGTGAADDSGLPNDRFFAVRPEGSVSTLKIQRTERGDSAVYLCASSLVSGYEQYFGPGTRLTVT.

The chain employs TRBV5-4 and TRBJ1-2; D perhaps matches TRBD1 (5 bases). V was shortened by 2 bases and J by 5 bases, with 13 bases between the two germline ends. This CDR3 contains 14 residues. Germline V gene lookup returns CDR1 SGHNT and CDR2 YYREEE (reference sequence). The CDR3 spells CASSFTGGRYGYTF. CDR3 nucleotides: TGTGCCAGCAGCTTTACGGGGGGGAGGTATGGCTACACCTTC.

The chain carries TRBV6-5 and TRBJ2-7; 7 bases are a match to TRBD1. CDR3 size: 14 residues. V lost 4 bases and J lost 4; bases outside the gene matches: 7. Germline V gives CDR1 MNHEY, CDR2 SVGAGI. For the CDR3, the DNA is TGTGCCAGCAGTTCGATGGGACAGCTATACGAGCAGTACTTC. The encoded protein is CASSSMGQLYEQYF.

This chain connects TRBV11-1 to TRBJ2-7, with D perhaps TRBD1 (6 bases). The V gene's germline CDR1 is SGHAT and CDR2 FQDESV (reference sequence). The V and J ends lost 1 base and 3 bases respectively, with 10 bases between them. The CDR3 runs to 14 residues. The CDR3 nucleotides read TGTGCCAGCAGCTTAGGAGGGACAATCTACGAGCAGTACTTC. Amino acid sequence: CASSLGGTIYEQYF.

This clone was counted a single time. V and J are TRBV5-6 and TRBJ2-7, with 8 bases matching TRBD1. Trimming cost V 2 bases and J 5 bases; bases outside gene matches: 3. There are 13 residues in the CDR3. Germline V CDR1 and CDR2: SGHDT, YYEEEE. The chain's CDR3 is CASSLEDRDEQYF. The CDR3 nucleotides read TGTGCCAGCAGCTTAGAGGACAGGGACGAGCAGTACTTC.

The chain joins TRBV4-1 to TRBJ2-7, with D unresolved. Germline V gene sequence: CDR1 MGHRA, CDR2 YSYEKL. The V end lost 0 bases, the J end lost 0 bases, and 12 bases lay between the germline ends. This CDR3 is 16 amino acids long. The CDR3 nucleotides read TGCGCCAGCAGCCAAGATTTGTCCAGGTCCTCCTACGAGCAGTACTTC. Translated: CASSQDLSRSSYEQYF.

The CDR3 sequence: CASSIDQGTGANEQFF. The DNA of the CDR3 is TGTGCCAGTAGTATAGATCAAGGGACAGGCGCCAATGAGCAGTTCTTC. The genes are TRBV19 and TRBJ2-1; 8 bases agree with TRBD1. Germline CDR1 is LNHDA and CDR2 is SQIVND (reference sequence). The CDR3 loop spans 16 amino acids. The V gene end was trimmed by 0 bases and the J gene end by 6 bases; junction bases not matched to a gene: 7.